The rows below give T cell receptor beta chains drawn from one sample of a study of identical twins. From the 5' RACE reads, TCRdb called clonotypes with MiXCR, one entry per CDR3 protein. Of around 370,000 distinct CDR3 sequences in the sample, 8.5% to 10% were seen once. The sample was naive T cells sorted from blood. These receptors originate from a woman between 50 and 59 years old in good health. Each CDR3 is given with its conserved first and last residue. The order of the fields is D gene, V gene, J gene, clone size, CDR3 protein, CDR3 DNA. The D gene is left open where the match is weak. Expanded clones are given a class, and other clones once, few, many or no size at all.

-	TRBV14	TRBJ2-3	few	CASSQNVYTDTQYF	TGTGCCAGCAGCCAAAACGTCTACACAGATACGCAGTATTTT
-	TRBV10-3	TRBJ2-6	many	CAISEGRLSSGANVLTF	TGTGCCATCAGTGAGGGGAGGCTGAGCTCTGGGGCCAACGTCCTGACTTTC
-	TRBV29-1	TRBJ2-5	-	CSVVPAGETQYF	TGCAGCGTTGTTCCAGCAGGGGAGACCCAGTACTTC
-	TRBV4-1	TRBJ2-7	-	CASSQDSTREQYF	TGCGCCAGCAGCCAAGACTCTACCCGCGAGCAGTACTTC
-	TRBV6-5	TRBJ1-4	-	CASSYGQKDEKLFF	TGTGCCAGCAGTTACGGGCAAAAAGATGAAAAACTGTTTTTT
-	TRBV6-1	TRBJ1-5	-	CASSEESNQPQHF	TGTGCCAGCAGTGAAGAAAGCAATCAGCCCCAGCATTTT
TRBD2	TRBV12-5	TRBJ2-3	-	CASGLGDRTSGRAPGDTQYF	TGTGCTAGTGGTTTGGGGGACCGGACTAGCGGGAGGGCTCCAGGAGATACGCAGTATTTT
-	TRBV5-5	TRBJ1-1	-	CASSSPVYEAFF	TGTGCCAGCAGCTCCCCCGTCTATGAAGCTTTCTTT
TRBD2	TRBV12-3/TRBV12-4	TRBJ2-1	few	CASNSGSVDEQFF	TGTGCCAGCAACAGCGGGAGTGTGGATGAGCAGTTCTTC
-	TRBV9	TRBJ2-7	few	CASSPVGARGYEQYF	TGTGCCAGCAGCCCCGTCGGAGCCCGAGGATACGAGCAGTACTTC
-	TRBV6-2/TRBV6-3	TRBJ2-1	many	CASSYSSYNEQFF	TGTGCCAGCAGTTACAGCTCCTACAATGAGCAGTTCTTC
-	TRBV4-2	TRBJ2-1	many	CASSQVGLGNEQFF	TGTGCCAGCAGCCAAGTGGGTCTAGGGAATGAGCAGTTCTTC
TRBD1	TRBV20-1	TRBJ1-5	few	CSARDLTGQGLGQPQHF	TGCAGTGCTAGAGATCTGACGGGACAGGGACTTGGTCAGCCCCAGCATTTT
-	TRBV9	TRBJ2-5	few	CASSVSGAYQETQYF	TGTGCCAGCAGCGTATCAGGGGCATACCAAGAGACCCAGTACTTC
-	TRBV12-3/TRBV12-4	TRBJ2-1	few	CASSLQGLSSYNEQFF	TGTGCCAGCAGTTTACAGGGCCTGAGCTCCTACAATGAGCAGTTCTTC
TRBD2	TRBV10-3	TRBJ2-1	few	CAITDLAGENNEQFF	TGTGCCATCACCGATCTAGCGGGGGAGAACAATGAGCAGTTCTTC
TRBD1	TRBV29-1	TRBJ2-3	-	CSVGQTTSTDTQYF	TGCAGCGTGGGACAGACCACGAGCACAGATACGCAGTATTTT
TRBD1	TRBV6-1	TRBJ1-1	many	CASSPQGARNTEAFF	TGTGCCAGCAGTCCCCAGGGGGCGAGGAACACTGAAGCTTTCTTT
-	TRBV15	TRBJ1-2	few	CATSRARARGYTF	TGTGCCACCAGCAGGGCCAGGGCGCGTGGCTACACCTTC
TRBD2	TRBV24-1	TRBJ2-1	-	CATSDPTSGPYNEQFF	TGTGCCACCAGTGATCCCACTAGCGGGCCTTACAATGAGCAGTTCTTC
TRBD1	TRBV20-1	TRBJ1-4	many	CSARRGGGNEKLFF	TGCAGTGCTAGAAGAGGAGGGGGCAATGAAAAACTGTTTTTT
-	TRBV28	TRBJ2-1	few	CASSSPWGHGDNEQFF	TGTGCCAGCAGTTCTCCCTGGGGGCATGGAGACAATGAGCAGTTCTTC
-	TRBV5-5	TRBJ2-2	-	CASSLYRINTGELFF	TGTGCCAGCAGCTTGTACAGAATTAACACCGGGGAGCTGTTTTTT
TRBD2	TRBV2	TRBJ2-3	many	CASSQLAGGITDTQYF	TGTGCCAGCAGTCAGCTAGCGGGAGGGATCACAGATACGCAGTATTTT
-	TRBV13	TRBJ2-7	-	CASSAPGTPDYEQYF	TGTGCCAGCAGCGCCCCCGGGACACCAGACTACGAGCAGTACTTC
-	TRBV5-1	TRBJ2-2	many	CASSLNYYTGELFF	TGCGCCAGCAGCTTGAACTACTACACCGGGGAGCTGTTTTTT
-	TRBV10-3	TRBJ1-4	few	CATRSLSELFF	TGTGCCACACGGTCCCTTTCGGAACTGTTTTTT
-	TRBV6-1	TRBJ1-3	many	CATRPGNTIYF	TGTGCCACCAGACCTGGAAACACCATATATTTT
-	TRBV7-9	TRBJ2-1	few	CASLGRTRNEQFF	TGTGCCAGTCTAGGGCGGACACGAAATGAGCAGTTCTTC
-	TRBV29-1	TRBJ2-4	many	CSVLGLLAKNIQYF	TGCAGCGTTTTAGGACTCTTAGCCAAAAACATTCAGTACTTC
TRBD1	TRBV7-2	TRBJ2-3	few	CASSLRGQGRVDSSITQYF	TGTGCCAGCAGCTTAAGGGGACAGGGCCGTGTCGACTCAAGTATTACGCAGTATTTT
-	TRBV7-9	TRBJ1-4	few	CAEIPKLFF	TGTGCCGAGATTCCCAAACTGTTTTTT
-	TRBV7-9	TRBJ2-5	-	CASSANRGGLQGTQYF	TGTGCCAGCAGCGCGAACAGGGGTGGACTACAAGGGACCCAGTACTTC
-	TRBV6-2/TRBV6-3	TRBJ2-2	few	CASSLLSRKLFF	TGTGCCAGCAGTTTGTTGTCGAGGAAGCTGTTTTTT
-	TRBV27	TRBJ2-5	-	CASSPSGSLGAETQYF	TGTGCCAGCAGCCCCTCGGGCAGCCTGGGGGCAGAGACCCAGTACTTC
-	TRBV5-1	TRBJ2-2	many	CASSSLATGELFF	TGCGCCAGCAGTTCCCTAGCGACCGGGGAGCTGTTTTTT
-	TRBV2	TRBJ2-7	few	CASSEARWAQYF	TGTGCCAGCAGTGAAGCACGGTGGGCGCAGTACTTC
TRBD1	TRBV9	TRBJ2-6	-	CASSQRTGRSGANVLTF	TGTGCCAGCAGCCAGAGGACAGGCCGCTCTGGGGCCAACGTCCTGACTTTC
-	TRBV7-8	TRBJ1-5	-	CASSSTYQPQHF	TGTGCCAGCAGCTCGACCTATCAGCCCCAGCATTTT
TRBD1	TRBV27	TRBJ2-6	few	CASSRDRIASGANVLTF	TGTGCCAGCAGCCGGGACAGGATAGCCTCTGGGGCCAACGTCCTGACTTTC
TRBD1	TRBV10-3	TRBJ2-5	many	CAISVGQRETQYF	TGTGCCATCAGTGTGGGACAGAGGGAGACCCAGTACTTC
TRBD2	TRBV20-1	TRBJ2-5	few	CSASASGRASQETQYF	TGCAGTGCTAGCGCTAGCGGGAGGGCCAGTCAAGAGACCCAGTACTTC
-	TRBV7-9	TRBJ2-7	-	CASGSFDYEQYF	TGTGCCAGCGGGTCATTCGACTACGAGCAGTACTTC
-	TRBV20-1	TRBJ2-3	few	CSPTGELSTDTQYF	TGCAGTCCAACAGGAGAACTGAGCACAGATACGCAGTATTTT
TRBD2	TRBV3-1	TRBJ2-7	few	CASSPRLAEDTVREQYF	TGTGCCAGCAGCCCCCGACTAGCGGAAGACACGGTACGCGAGCAGTACTTC
-	TRBV30	TRBJ1-2	few	CAWSVRTGLYGYTF	TGTGCCTGGAGTGTCAGAACAGGCCTCTATGGCTACACCTTC
-	TRBV7-9	TRBJ1-5	-	CASSMGPGNQPQHF	TGTGCCAGCAGCATGGGCCCTGGCAATCAGCCCCAGCATTTT
-	TRBV6-6	TRBJ2-2	-	CASSYRGQGKSGELFF	TGTGCCAGCAGTTACCGGGGGCAGGGGAAGTCCGGGGAGCTGTTTTTT
-	TRBV4-1	TRBJ2-5	many	CASSQDLAGAQETQYF	TGCGCCAGCAGCCAAGATCTGGCAGGAGCGCAAGAGACCCAGTACTTC
-	TRBV12-3/TRBV12-4	TRBJ1-2	-	CASSPRRGDGYTF	TGTGCCAGCAGTCCCCGGAGGGGGGATGGCTACACCTTC
TRBD2	TRBV3-1	TRBJ2-5	few	CASSQVASGQETQYF	TGTGCCAGCAGCCAAGTTGCTAGCGGCCAAGAGACCCAGTACTTC
-	TRBV27	TRBJ2-5	few	CASSLGTPRHQETQYF	TGTGCCAGCAGTTTAGGGACTCCCAGGCACCAAGAGACCCAGTACTTC
-	TRBV5-1	TRBJ1-1	few	CASSLLDSGTEAFF	TGCGCCAGCAGCTTGCTTGACTCGGGTACTGAAGCTTTCTTT
-	TRBV2	TRBJ2-2	-	CASRAEGTGELFF	TGTGCCAGCAGAGCGGAGGGGACCGGGGAGCTGTTTTTT
-	TRBV10-3	TRBJ2-2	many	CAITGQDTNTGELFF	TGTGCCATCACCGGACAAGACACGAACACCGGGGAGCTGTTTTTT
TRBD1	TRBV4-1	TRBJ2-5	-	CASSQESGTGGEMETQYF	TGCGCCAGCAGCCAAGAATCCGGGACAGGGGGCGAGATGGAGACCCAGTACTTC
TRBD1	TRBV12-3/TRBV12-4	TRBJ2-2	many	CASSLLGQGARGELFF	TGTGCCAGCAGTTTGTTGGGACAGGGGGCGCGAGGGGAGCTGTTTTTT
-	TRBV20-1	TRBJ1-2	many	CSAYPRGWWKNYGYTF	TGCAGTGCTTACCCCCGAGGGTGGTGGAAAAACTATGGCTACACCTTC
-	TRBV10-3	TRBJ2-1	many	CAISERNEQFF	TGTGCCATCAGTGAAAGAAATGAGCAGTTCTTC